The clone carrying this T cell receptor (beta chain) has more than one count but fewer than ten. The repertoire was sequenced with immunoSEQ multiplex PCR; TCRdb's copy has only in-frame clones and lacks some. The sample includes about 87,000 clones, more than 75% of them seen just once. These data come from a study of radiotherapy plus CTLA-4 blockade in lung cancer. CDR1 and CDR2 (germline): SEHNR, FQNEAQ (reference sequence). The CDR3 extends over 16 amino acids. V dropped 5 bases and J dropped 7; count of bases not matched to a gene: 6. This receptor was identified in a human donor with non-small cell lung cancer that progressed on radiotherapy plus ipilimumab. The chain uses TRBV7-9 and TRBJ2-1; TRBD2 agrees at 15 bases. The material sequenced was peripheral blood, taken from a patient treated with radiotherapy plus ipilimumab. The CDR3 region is CASSPPGLAGGNEQFF. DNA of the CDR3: TGTGCCAGCAGCCCACCGGGACTAGCGGGGGGAAATGAGCAGTTCTTC.